This T cell receptor beta chain was identified in a study of shared clonotypes between healthy human individuals. As to this clone: The target antigen is unknown.

Study-wide results and limits: Clonotypes shared by all four donors outscored non-shared clonotypes in generation probability. In several donors, around 5% of naive CD4 clonotypes appeared in common. Clonotype sharing among donors likely depends on sequencing depth. Generally, estimated richness proved larger in naive subsets than it did in memory subsets.

V gave up 0 bases and J gave up 5 bases, with 11 bases separating them. Germline CDR1 reads SNHLY; CDR2 reads FYNNEI. The CDR3 sequence is 14 residues long. Some clones are missing from TCRdb's copy, which holds only in-frame ones; the method was immunoSEQ multiplex PCR. There are about 650,000 clones in the sample; less than 97% occur only once, and about 0.11% lies in the top ten. Selected positively for CCR7 and CD45RO-negative, naive CD8 cells excluded terminally differentiated effector memory CD45RA+ cells. This sequence joins TRBV2 and TRBJ2-7, with D perhaps matching TRBD1 (5 bases). The sequence came from a woman in her 30s in good health. Material: naive CD8+ T cells sorted from blood. This CDR3 is CASSEAQGNHEQYF. CDR3 coding DNA: TGTGCCAGCAGTGAAGCGCAGGGTAACCACGAGCAGTACTTC.